The following is a TCR beta chain sequence with its context. The antigen remains unidentified. CD8 cells classed as naive were CD45RO-negative and positively selected for CCR7, excluding terminally differentiated effector memory CD45RA+ cells. All donors qualified as healthy HIV-negative adults and had experienced no recent acute infections or vaccinations. The study drew all its donors from Caucasian adults living in Nashville, Tennessee. These data originate in a study of shared clonotypes between healthy human individuals. Study findings and constraints: In general, naive subsets displayed greater estimated richness than memory subsets did.

The assay used deep level. The data were produced by immunoSEQ multiplex PCR, yet TCRdb's version contains in-frame clones alone and is incomplete. The table lists around 2,000,000 clones, just under 95% of them singletons. The TCR was taken from a man between 18 and 35 years old in good health. The sample consisted of naive CD8+ T cells sorted from blood.

CDR3 bases: TGCAGCGTTGAAGGTCCGGGACTAGCGGACTCCTACGAGCAGTACTTC. Its protein is CSVEGPGLADSYEQYF. The chain uses TRBV29-1 and TRBJ2-7; 11 bases line up with TRBD2. Germline loops: CDR1 SQVTM, CDR2 ANQGSEA. V dropped 1 base and J dropped 0; count of bases not matched to a gene: 5. The CDR3 contains 16 residues.